These 9 T cell receptor beta chains were sequenced from one sample in a study of shared clonotypes between healthy human individuals. Naive CD8 cells were CD45RO-negative, positively selected for CCR7, excluding terminally differentiated effector memory CD45RA+ cells. Assay: immunoSEQ multiplex PCR; the TCRdb copy retains only in-frame clones and omits some. The sample shows around 1.9 million clones, about 93% of them seen only once. Sequenced material: naive CD8+ T cells from PBMCs. The receptors were gathered from a man between 18 and 35 years old in good health. Some clones in this sample may be carry-over from other donors' samples.

The V call is TRBV15, the J call TRBJ2-5; D is unresolved. V gave up 2 bases and J gave up 1 base, with 8 bases separating them. CDR1 LNHNV and CDR2 YYDKDF come from the germline V gene (reference sequence). The CDR3 totals 14 residues. The CDR3 DNA reads as TGTGCCACCAGCAGACTCCAGTTCCAAGAGACCCAGTACTTC. It encodes CATSRLQFQETQYF. The full variable domain, its missing parts supplied by reference TRBV15 and TRBJ2-5, is DAMVIQNPRYQVTQFGKPVTLSCSQTLNHNVMYWYQQKSSQAPKLLFHYYDKDFNNEADTPDNFQSRRPNTSFCFLDIRSPGLGDTAMYLCATSRLQFQETQYFGPGTRLLVL.

This chain uses TRBV28 with TRBJ2-1, with 11 positions matching TRBD2. The CDR3 covers 17 residues. From germline, CDR1 is MDHEN and CDR2 SYDVKM. V trimming: 6 bases; J trimming: 2 bases; junction bases outside the gene matches: 9. The CDR3: CASSPTDSGRAYNEQFF. The CDR3 DNA sequence: TGTGCCAGCAGCCCCACCGATAGCGGGAGGGCCTACAATGAGCAGTTCTTC.

The chain combines TRBV4-2 with TRBJ2-7, with a tentative D call TRBD2 (6 bases). The CDR3 is 16 residues long. Germline V gene sequence: CDR1 LGHNA, CDR2 YNFKEQ. Between the trimmed V and J ends, which lost 1 base and 7 bases, there was a span of 20 bases. The CDR3 protein is CASSQGGDPPTGEQYF. CDR3 DNA sequence: TGTGCCAGCAGCCAAGGCGGGGACCCACCGACTGGGGAGCAGTACTTC.

The chain recombines TRBV21-1 with TRBJ2-7; TRBD2 is the table's D call, not checked against the DNA. TRBV21-1 is termed a pseudogene. This CDR3 region has 20 residues. CDR3 protein: CASSKESQWSNSGTSYEQYF. The CDR3 DNA sequence: TGTGCCAGCAGCAAAGAATCGCAGTGGTCGAATAGCGGAACCTCCTACGAGCAGTACTTC.

V and J are TRBV28 and TRBJ1-1; D is possibly TRBD1 (5 bases). Trimming cost V 5 bases and J 6 bases, with 13 bases left between them. This CDR3 is built from 13 residues. From germline, CDR1 is MDHEN and CDR2 SYDVKM. CDR3 amino acids: CASSPQTGPEAFF. In DNA, the CDR3 is TGTGCCAGCAGTCCCCAGACGGGACCTGAAGCTTTCTTT.

The chain carries TRBV2 and TRBJ2-5; no clear D. V lost 5 bases to trimming and J lost 3 bases, with 13 bases between them. This CDR3 spans 14 amino acids. Germline CDR1 is SNHLY and CDR2 is FYNNEI. CDR3: CASSYDGLEETQYF. For the CDR3, the DNA is TGTGCCAGCAGTTACGACGGATTAGAAGAGACCCAGTACTTC.

The CDR3, as DNA: TGTGCCAGCAGCCGTCGACAGGGTTCCTACGAGCAGTACTTC. Translating gives CASSRRQGSYEQYF. J is TRBJ2-7 and V is TRBV7-9; 7 bases match TRBD1. The CDR3 covers 14 residues. After removal of 5 bases from V and 1 base from J, the junction contained 5 bases not matched to a gene. The germline CDR1 and CDR2 sequences are SEHNR and FQNEAQ (reference sequence).

The chain combines TRBV28 with TRBJ1-2, with a possible D match to TRBD1 (5 bases). The CDR3 is made up of 18 amino acids. V was trimmed by 3 bases and J by 2 bases, leaving 22 bases between them. CDR1 is MDHEN and CDR2 is SYDVKM in the germline V gene. The DNA of the CDR3 is TGTGCCAGCAGTTTCCACTTATCCCCCCGGGCAGGGAACTATGGCTACACCTTC. This sequence encodes CASSFHLSPRAGNYGYTF.

V and J are TRBV9 and TRBJ2-5; a possible D gene is TRBD2 (6 bases). CDR3 length equals 15 residues. The V end was cut by 4 bases, the J end by 2 bases, with 15 bases between. Germline lookup yields CDR1 SGDLS and CDR2 YYNGEE. The CDR3 coding sequence is TGTGCCAGCAGCCAGACGGGAGTCCAGCAAGAGACCCAGTACTTC. Encoded protein: CASSQTGVQQETQYF.